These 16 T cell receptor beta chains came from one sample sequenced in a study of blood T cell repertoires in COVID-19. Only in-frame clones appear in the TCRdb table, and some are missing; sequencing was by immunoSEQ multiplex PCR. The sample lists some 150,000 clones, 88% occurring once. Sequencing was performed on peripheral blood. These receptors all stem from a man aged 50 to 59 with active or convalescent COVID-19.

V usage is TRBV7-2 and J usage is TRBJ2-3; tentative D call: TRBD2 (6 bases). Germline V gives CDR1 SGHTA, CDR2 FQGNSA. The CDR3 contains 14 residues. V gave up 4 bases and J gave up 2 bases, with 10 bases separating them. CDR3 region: CASSSWDFTDTQYF. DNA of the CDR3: TGTGCCAGCAGCTCCTGGGACTTCACAGATACGCAGTATTTT. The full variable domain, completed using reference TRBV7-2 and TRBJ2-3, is GAGVSQSPSNKVTEKGKDVELRCDPISGHTALYWYRQSLGQGLEFLIYFQGNSAPDKSGLPSDRFSAERTGGSVSTLTIQRTQQEDSAVYLCASSSWDFTDTQYFGPGTRLTVL.

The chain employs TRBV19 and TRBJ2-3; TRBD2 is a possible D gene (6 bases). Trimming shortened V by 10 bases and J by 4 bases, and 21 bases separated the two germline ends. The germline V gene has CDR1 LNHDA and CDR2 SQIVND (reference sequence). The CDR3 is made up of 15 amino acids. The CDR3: CATQMPGRGSDTQYF. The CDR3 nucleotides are TGTGCCACTCAAATGCCCGGGAGAGGCTCAGATACGCAGTATTTT.

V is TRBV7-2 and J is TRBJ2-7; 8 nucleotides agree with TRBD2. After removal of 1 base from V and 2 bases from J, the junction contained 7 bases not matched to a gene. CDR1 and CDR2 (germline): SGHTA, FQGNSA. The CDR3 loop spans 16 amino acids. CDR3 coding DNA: TGTGCCAGCAGCTTAGATGGTAGCGGGATCCCCTACGAGCAGTACTTC. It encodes CASSLDGSGIPYEQYF.

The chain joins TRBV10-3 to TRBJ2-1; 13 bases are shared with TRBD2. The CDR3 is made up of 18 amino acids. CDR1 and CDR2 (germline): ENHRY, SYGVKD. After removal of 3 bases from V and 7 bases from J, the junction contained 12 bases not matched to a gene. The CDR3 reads CAISDGLAGEGGWNEQFF. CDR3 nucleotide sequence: TGTGCCATCAGTGATGGACTAGCGGGAGAGGGGGGATGGAATGAGCAGTTCTTC.

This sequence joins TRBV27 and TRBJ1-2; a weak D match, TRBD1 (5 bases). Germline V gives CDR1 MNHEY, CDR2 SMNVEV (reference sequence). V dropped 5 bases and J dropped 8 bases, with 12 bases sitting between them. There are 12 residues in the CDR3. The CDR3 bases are TGTGCCAGCAGTACCAACAGGAAAGGCTACACCTTC. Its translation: CASSTNRKGYTF.

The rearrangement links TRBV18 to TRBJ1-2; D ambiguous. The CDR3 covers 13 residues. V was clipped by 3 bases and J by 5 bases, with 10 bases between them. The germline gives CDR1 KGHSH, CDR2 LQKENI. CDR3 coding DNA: TGTGCCAGCTCACCTACGACTGGGTATGGCTACACCTTC. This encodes CASSPTTGYGYTF.

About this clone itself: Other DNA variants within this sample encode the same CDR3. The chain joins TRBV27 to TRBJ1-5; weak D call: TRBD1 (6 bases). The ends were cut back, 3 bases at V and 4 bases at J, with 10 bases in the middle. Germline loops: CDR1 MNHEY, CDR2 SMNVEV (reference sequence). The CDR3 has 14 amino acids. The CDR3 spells CASSLGGANQPQHF. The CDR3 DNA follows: TGTGCCAGCAGTTTGGGGGGGGCTAATCAGCCCCAGCATTTT.

The CDR3 spells CASSRRDRDPETQYF. CDR3 in DNA: TGTGCCAGCAGTCGTCGGGACAGGGACCCGGAGACCCAGTACTTC. The J gene is TRBJ2-5, the V gene TRBV27, with 9 nucleotides matching TRBD1. Germline CDR1 MNHEY, CDR2 SMNVEV (reference sequence). J gave up 5 bases and V 5 bases, and 9 bases lay outside the gene matches. This CDR3 comprises 15 residues.

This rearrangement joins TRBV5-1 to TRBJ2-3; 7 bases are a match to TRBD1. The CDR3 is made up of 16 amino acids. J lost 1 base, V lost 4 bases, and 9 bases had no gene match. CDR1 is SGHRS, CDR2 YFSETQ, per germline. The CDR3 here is CASSGQPGGGTDTQYF. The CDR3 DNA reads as TGCGCCAGCAGCGGGCAGCCAGGGGGAGGCACAGATACGCAGTATTTT.

The CDR3 DNA sequence: TGTGCCAGCAGCGTTGGGCGTCAATCCAGCGAGCAGTACTTC. Protein product: CASSVGRQSSEQYF. The rearrangement links TRBV11-3 to TRBJ2-7; D not certain. The germline V gene has CDR1 SGHNT and CDR2 YENEEA. V lost 5 bases to trimming and J lost 6 bases, with 17 bases between them. This CDR3 comprises 14 residues.

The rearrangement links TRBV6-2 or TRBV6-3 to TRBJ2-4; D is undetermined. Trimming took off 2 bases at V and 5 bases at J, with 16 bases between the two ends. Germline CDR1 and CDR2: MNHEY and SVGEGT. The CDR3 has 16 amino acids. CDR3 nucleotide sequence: TGTGCCAGCAGTTACGAAATAGAGAGTCTTCAAAACATTCAGTACTTC. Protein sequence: CASSYEIESLQNIQYF.

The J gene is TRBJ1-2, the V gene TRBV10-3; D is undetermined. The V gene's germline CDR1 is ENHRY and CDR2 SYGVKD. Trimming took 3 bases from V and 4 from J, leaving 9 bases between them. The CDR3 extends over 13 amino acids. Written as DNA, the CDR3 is TGTGCCATCAGTGAATCCTCGGGCTATGGCTACACCTTC. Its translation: CAISESSGYGYTF.

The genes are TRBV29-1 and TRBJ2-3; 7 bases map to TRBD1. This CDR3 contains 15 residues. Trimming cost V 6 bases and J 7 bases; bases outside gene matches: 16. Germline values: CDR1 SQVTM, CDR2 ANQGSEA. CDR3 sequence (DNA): TGCAGCGTAGATTCCCGGGACAGAGGTATGAATACGCAGTATTTT. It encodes CSVDSRDRGMNTQYF.

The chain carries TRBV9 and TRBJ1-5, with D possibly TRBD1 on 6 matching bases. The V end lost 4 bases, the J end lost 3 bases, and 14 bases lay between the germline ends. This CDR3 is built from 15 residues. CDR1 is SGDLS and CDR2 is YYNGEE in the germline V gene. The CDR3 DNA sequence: TGTGCCAGCAGCTCCAGCGGACAGTACAATCAGCCCCAGCATTTT. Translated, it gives CASSSSGQYNQPQHF. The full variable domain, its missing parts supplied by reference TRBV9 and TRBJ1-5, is DSGVTQTPKHLITATGQRVTLRCSPRSGDLSVYWYQQSLDQGLQFLIQYYNGEERAKGNILERFSAQQFPDLHSELNLSSLELGDSALYFCASSSSGQYNQPQHFGDGTRLSIL.

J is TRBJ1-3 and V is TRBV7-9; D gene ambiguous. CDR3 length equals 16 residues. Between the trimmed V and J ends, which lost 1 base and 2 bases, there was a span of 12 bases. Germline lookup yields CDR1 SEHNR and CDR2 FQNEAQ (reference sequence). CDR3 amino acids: CASSLGSEYPGNTIYF. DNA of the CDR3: TGTGCCAGCAGCTTAGGATCGGAGTACCCTGGAAACACCATATATTTT.

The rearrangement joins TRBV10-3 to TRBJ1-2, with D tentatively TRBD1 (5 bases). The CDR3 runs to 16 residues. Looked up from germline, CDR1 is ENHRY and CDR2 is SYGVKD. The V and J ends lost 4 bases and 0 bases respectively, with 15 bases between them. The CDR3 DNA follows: TGTGCCATCAGTGGTTTTCGCGGGGGATCTAACTATGGCTACACCTTC. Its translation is CAISGFRGGSNYGYTF.